This TCR beta chain originates from a study of blood T cells in healthy people across ages. The use of a sample-barcoded 5' primer and a J-beta primer mix characterized a second PCR of roughly 6 to 11 cycles. Tags on each cDNA molecule came from a template-switch adaptor with 12 random nucleotides. TCRdb re-analysed the 5' RACE reads in MiXCR, keeping a single row per CDR3 protein. The profile shows about 770,000 distinct CDR3 sequences, 40% to 50% of them singletons. Germline lookup yields CDR1 LGHNA and CDR2 YNFKEQ. The CDR3 is made up of 13 amino acids. Trimming pared 2 bases from V and 7 bases from J, leaving 11 bases between. Extraction yielded at least 5 micrograms of total RNA per sample.

The sequenced material came from blood. The genes are TRBV4-2 and TRBJ1-1; D unclear. This receptor was identified in a man in his fifties or sixties in good health. CDR3 in DNA: TGTGCCAGCAGCCAAAGGGAGGGAATTGAAGCTTTCTTT. This sequence encodes CASSQREGIEAFF.